The 9 T cell receptor beta chains below were found in one sample sequenced in a study of blood T cell repertoires in COVID-19. The repertoire was sequenced with immunoSEQ multiplex PCR; TCRdb's copy has only in-frame clones and lacks some. In the table there are about 220,000 clones, approximately 80% of which are singletons. Sequenced input: peripheral blood. The receptor source for this set is a human donor in a cohort sampled during active COVID-19.

The rearrangement links TRBV7-9 to TRBJ1-1; D is unresolved. The V end lost 3 bases, the J end lost 4 bases, and 12 bases lay between the germline ends. The CDR3 has 14 residues. Germline lookup yields CDR1 SEHNR and CDR2 FQNEAQ (reference sequence). CDR3 coding DNA: TGTGCCAGCAGCTTTGCTCGGGTTAGCACTGAAGCTTTCTTT. It translates to CASSFARVSTEAFF.

The J gene is TRBJ2-2, the V gene TRBV6-6, with a weak D call TRBD1 (5 bases). Germline V gene lookup returns CDR1 MNHNY and CDR2 SVGAGI (reference sequence). With 4 bases removed from V and 5 bases from J, the gap between germline ends came to 8 bases. The CDR3 extends over 13 amino acids. CDR3 in amino acids: CASSSGQTGELFF. In DNA form, the CDR3 reads TGTGCCAGCAGTTCAGGGCAAACCGGGGAGCTGTTTTTT.

Turning to this clone: Distinct nucleotide sequences in the sample also encode this CDR3. The CDR3 protein is CASSPGQDTEAFF. CDR3 DNA: TGTGCCAGCTCACCGGGGCAGGACACTGAAGCTTTCTTT. The chain recombines TRBV18 with TRBJ1-1; tentative D call: TRBD1 (5 bases). This CDR3 region has 13 residues. Trimming removed 3 bases from V and 3 bases from J, with 8 bases in between. The germline V gene encodes CDR1 KGHSH and CDR2 LQKENI. The full variable domain, with the rest looked up from reference TRBV18 and TRBJ1-1, is NAGVMQNPRHLVRRRGQEARLRCSPMKGHSHVYWYRQLPEEGLKFMVYLQKENIIDESGMPKERFSAEFPKEGPSILRIQQVVRGDSAAYFCASSPGQDTEAFFGQGTRLTVV.

This clone was detected once. The CDR3 DNA sequence: TGTGCCAGCAGTTTATGGTTCCGGAACACTGAAGCTTTCTTT. It codes for CASSLWFRNTEAFF. V usage is TRBV28 and J usage is TRBJ1-1; no definite D call. The CDR3 is made up of 14 amino acids. Between the trimmed V and J ends, which lost 0 bases and 1 base, there was a span of 6 bases. Germline CDR1 reads MDHEN; CDR2 reads SYDVKM.

This clone showed up just once. CDR3 amino acids: CASSQDIASGRDEQYF. In DNA, the CDR3 is TGTGCCAGCAGCCAAGATATCGCTAGCGGGAGGGACGAGCAGTACTTC. J is TRBJ2-7 and V is TRBV3-1 (or the pseudogene TRBV3-2), with 12 bases that match TRBD2. The CDR3 is made up of 16 amino acids. Germline trimming cut 0 bases from V and 5 bases from J; bases unmatched to any gene: 5. Germline CDR1 LGHDT, CDR2 YNNKEL (reference sequence).

The J gene is TRBJ1-1, the V gene TRBV7-8; D possibly corresponds to TRBD1 (6 bases). Trimming shortened V by 4 bases and J by 8 bases, and 20 bases separated the two germline ends. The CDR3 is 15 residues long. Germline V lookup: CDR1 SGHVS, CDR2 FQNEAQ. The CDR3 region has the DNA TGTGCCAGCAGCTGGAATCCAAGGGGGGGACTCGAAGCTTTCTTT. Translating gives CASSWNPRGGLEAFF.

The chain recombines TRBV5-1 with TRBJ2-3; 7 bases agree with TRBD2. This CDR3 spans 16 amino acids. Trimming at V came to 1 base and at J to 1 base, leaving 6 bases not matched to a gene. Germline CDR1 and CDR2: SGHRS and YFSETQ. The CDR3 nucleotides are TGCGCCAGCAGCTTGTGGGGGGGAGAGGGCACAGATACGCAGTATTTT. It translates to CASSLWGGEGTDTQYF.

This clone has only a few counts. The CDR3 is CASRGWQGGQPQHF. The DNA of the CDR3 is TGTGCCAGTAGGGGCTGGCAGGGTGGTCAGCCCCAGCATTTT. The chain joins TRBV19 to TRBJ1-5, with D tentatively TRBD1 (5 bases). The V gene lost 6 bases and the J gene lost 6 bases, with 15 bases spanning the gap. The germline CDR1 and CDR2 sequences are LNHDA and SQIVND (reference sequence). This CDR3 has 14 residues.

The CDR3 region is CASSADRGSYGYTF. CDR3 coding DNA: TGTGCCAGCAGCGCGGACAGGGGAAGCTATGGCTACACCTTC. This chain joins TRBV11-2 and TRBJ1-2; 9 bases match TRBD1. The germline V gene has CDR1 SGHAT and CDR2 FQNNGV. Trimming at V came to 5 bases and at J to 4 bases, leaving 5 bases not matched to a gene. The CDR3 runs 14 residues.